This TCR beta chain was sequenced for a study of T cell responses to AZD1222 COVID-19 vaccine. The germline gives CDR1 SGHDT, CDR2 YYEEEE. Trimming left V 0 bases short and J 3 bases short, with 15 bases between. This CDR3 region has 16 residues. The method was immunoSEQ multiplex PCR; TCRdb's version includes in-frame clones alone and lacks a portion of them. Seen here are about 96,000 clones, 89% observed once, and the top ten hold approximately 1.5%. Sequenced here: peripheral blood, sampled on day 0 of AZD1222 vaccination. V and J are TRBV5-6 and TRBJ1-2; D unclear. The receptor's source is an adult in good health. This CDR3 is CASSLGMAEADYGYTF. The CDR3 bases are TGTGCCAGCAGCTTGGGTATGGCAGAGGCAGACTATGGCTACACCTTC. Complete variable domain (other parts from reference TRBV5-6 and TRBJ1-2): DAGVTQSPTHLIKTRGQQVTLRCSPKSGHDTVSWYQQALGQGPQFIFQYYEEEERQRGNFPDRFSGHQFPNYSSELNVNALLLGDSALYLCASSLGMAEADYGYTFGSGTRLTVV.